A selection of T cell receptor beta chains follows, all from one sample in a study of T cell responses to AZD1222 COVID-19 vaccine. TCRdb's table, derived via immunoSEQ multiplex PCR, lists solely in-frame clones and lacks some. The profile shows about 66,000 clones, roughly 80% of them singletons. Sequenced here: peripheral blood, sampled 28 days after the second AZD1222 dose. Source of these receptors: an adult who received the AZD1222 COVID-19 vaccine. Both conserved end residues are part of each CDR3. The D gene is left open where the match is weak. Not every row has a clone size; where given, it reads once, few, many or a size class.

J gene,clone size,V gene,D gene,CDR3 DNA,CDR3 protein
TRBJ2-7,NA,TRBV6-5,NA,TGTGCCAGCAGTCCCTCTAGGATCTACGAGCAGTACTTC,CASSPSRIYEQYF
TRBJ1-5,NA,TRBV21-1,NA,TGTGCCAGCAGCTTTCCGGACAGTCGGAGCAATCAGCCCCAGCATTTT,CASSFPDSRSNQPQHF
TRBJ2-3,NA,TRBV28,TRBD2,TGTGCCAGCAGTAACCTAGCGGGGGCCTACTCTAGCACAGATACGCAGTATTTT,CASSNLAGAYSSTDTQYF
TRBJ1-1,few,TRBV12-3/TRBV12-4,NA,TGTGCCAGCAGTTTCCAGGGGAACACTGAAGCTTTCTTT,CASSFQGNTEAFF
TRBJ2-6,NA,TRBV27,NA,TGTGCCAGCAGTTTCGACCGGGCGAGGCTCTCTGGGGCCAACGTCCTGACTTTC,CASSFDRARLSGANVLTF
TRBJ2-2,NA,TRBV2,TRBD2,TGTGCCAGCAGTGATCTAGCGGGGGCCGACACCGGGGAGCTGTTTTTT,CASSDLAGADTGELFF
TRBJ2-5,NA,TRBV3-1/TRBV3-2,TRBD1,TGTGCCAGCAGCCAAGCAAAGGTGGACAGGGGGATGGAGACCCAGTACTTC,CASSQAKVDRGMETQYF
TRBJ2-7,NA,TRBV7-2,TRBD1,TGTGCCAGCAGCACAAACGGACAGGGGCTCTACGAGCAGTACTTC,CASSTNGQGLYEQYF
TRBJ2-2,many,TRBV11-1,NA,TGTGCCAGCAGCTTAGGGGGTCAGGGTAACACCGGGGAGCTGTTTTTT,CASSLGGQGNTGELFF
TRBJ2-1,NA,TRBV10-3,TRBD1,TGTGCCATCAGTGAGGTACGACCCGGGACAGCAGACAATGAGCAGTTCTTC,CAISEVRPGTADNEQFF
TRBJ2-1,NA,TRBV7-3,NA,TGTGCCAGCAGCCGATATCAGGGGCGGTTGTTCTTC,CASSRYQGRLFF
TRBJ2-6,NA,TRBV2,NA,TGTGCCAGCAGCGTACAGGGCACCCGTTCGCTTGGGGCCAACGTCCTGACTTTC,CASSVQGTRSLGANVLTF
TRBJ1-5,NA,TRBV19,NA,TGTGCCAGTAGTATCCAGGCGGGGCAGCCCCAGCATTTT,CASSIQAGQPQHF
TRBJ1-2,NA,TRBV6-6,NA,TGTGCCAGCAGTTACTCGACCCAGGGTACCTTCTATGGCTACACCTTC,CASSYSTQGTFYGYTF
TRBJ1-1,NA,TRBV12-3/TRBV12-4,NA,TGTGCCAGCAGCCGGGGGGCGAACACTGAAGCTTTCTTT,CASSRGANTEAFF
TRBJ2-3,NA,TRBV27,TRBD2,TGTGCCAGCAGCCGAGCTAGCGGGGGAATCACAGATACGCAGTATTTT,CASSRASGGITDTQYF
TRBJ2-3,NA,TRBV7-6,NA,TGTGCCAGCAGCTTCGCCACAGATACGCAGTATTTT,CASSFATDTQYF
TRBJ1-6,few,TRBV10-3,NA,TGTGCCATCAGTTCCGATTCCAATTCACCCCTCCACTTT,CAISSDSNSPLHF
TRBJ1-6,few,TRBV30,TRBD1,TGTGCCTGGCAGACAGGGGGCACAGATTCACCCCTCCACTTT,CAWQTGGTDSPLHF
TRBJ2-5,NA,TRBV28,NA,TGTGCCAGCAGACCACAGGGCCAAGAGACCCAGTACTTC,CASRPQGQETQYF
TRBJ1-5,NA,TRBV28,TRBD1,TGTGCCAGCAGTTTAGCGACAGGGCTGGCTCAGCCCCAGCATTTT,CASSLATGLAQPQHF